A single sample gave rise to the 5 T cell receptor beta chains below, sequenced in a study of T cell repertoires in cytomegalovirus infection. In TCRdb, the reads were re-called with MiXCR into one record per CDR3 protein. The sample yields some 900,000 distinct CDR3 sequences, about 31% seen once. For these receptors, no antigen is known. The source material was cultured CD8+ T cells from PBMCs, sampled from culture after CMV antigen stimulation. The source of these receptors is a human donor in good health (CMV status not recorded). Some clones in this sample may be carry-over from other donors' samples.

This clonotype came up many times. CDR3 sequence reads: CASSPRPWTGPRDTQYF. The CDR3 bases are TGTGCCAGCAGTCCTCGCCCCTGGACAGGACCAAGGGATACGCAGTATTTT. This chain links TRBV28 with TRBJ2-3, with 7 bases that match TRBD1. CDR1 is MDHEN, CDR2 SYDVKM, per germline. The junction had 17 bases not matched to a gene; V was cut back by 5 bases and J by 6 bases. The CDR3 extends over 17 amino acids.

This clonotype showed up just a few times. The gene calls are TRBV18 and TRBJ2-2; D is undetermined. The V end lost 1 base, the J end lost 0 bases, and 9 bases lay between the germline ends. CDR3 length: 16 residues. Germline values: CDR1 KGHSH, CDR2 LQKENI. CDR3 amino acids: CASSPRSTPNTGELFF. As DNA, the CDR3 is TGTGCCAGCTCACCACGGAGCACCCCGAACACCGGGGAGCTGTTTTTT.

The chain carries TRBV7-9 and TRBJ1-1; D ambiguous. CDR3 length: 11 residues. V lost 6 bases, J lost 12 bases, and 14 bases lay in between. CDR1 and CDR2 (germline): SEHNR, FQNEAQ (reference sequence). The CDR3 sequence: CASRFDRRTFF. CDR3 DNA sequence: TGTGCCAGCAGATTCGACCGGAGAACTTTCTTT.

The rearrangement links TRBV25-1 to TRBJ1-5; tentative D call: TRBD1 (5 bases). The CDR3 has 14 amino acids. V dropped 6 bases and J dropped 1 base, with 10 bases sitting between them. Germline V gene sequence: CDR1 MGHDK, CDR2 SYGVNS. The CDR3 sequence is CASSQGISNQPQHF. The CDR3 coding sequence is TGTGCCAGCAGCCAGGGAATAAGCAATCAGCCCCAGCATTTT.

This chain links TRBV19 with TRBJ1-1, with D unresolved. V was cut by 5 bases and J by 8 bases, with 15 bases left in between. This CDR3 is 13 amino acids long. CDR1 LNHDA and CDR2 SQIVND come from the germline V gene (reference sequence). In nucleotides, the CDR3 is TGTGCCAGTAGTCTTCTTGGGCGGACGGAAGCTTTCTTT. It encodes CASSLLGRTEAFF.